This TCR beta chain is from a study of control samples from healthy donors and cancer patients. Germline V lookup: CDR1 SEHNR, CDR2 FQNEAQ (reference sequence). V lost 1 base and J 0 bases, leaving 7 bases between the germline ends. The CDR3 length is 15 residues. Only in-frame clones appear in the TCRdb table, and some are missing; sequencing was by immunoSEQ multiplex PCR. This table has some 150,000 clones, roughly 92% appearing once. The chain joins TRBV7-9 to TRBJ1-5, with unresolved D. The sample consisted of blood. This clonotype was obtained from a man in his forties or fifties in good health. CDR3 bases: TGTGCCAGCAGCTTAGTGGGTAATAGCAATCAGCCCCAGCATTTT. It specifies CASSLVGNSNQPQHF. Combining the CDR3 with reference TRBV7-9 and TRBJ1-5 gives the whole variable domain DTGVSQNPRHKITKRGQNVTFRCDPISEHNRLYWYRQTLGQGPEFLTYFQNEAQLEKSRLLSDRFSAERPKGSFSTLEIQRTEQGDSAMYLCASSLVGNSNQPQHFGDGTRLSIL.